A single sample gave rise to the 14 T cell receptor beta chains below, sequenced in a study of T cells in localized non-small cell lung cancer (dated by TCRdb to the early 2020s). The library was generated by the immunoSEQ multiplex PCR assay. Here the immuneACCESS table is served through TCRdb, limited to in-frame sequences with V and J called. Missing clones are a known gap in these copies; in checked studies unresolved V genes cover under half, and the rest lacks a known reason. For this sample the table gives some 25,000 clones, of which more than 90% were detected only once. Of the sample, 13% to 15% falls within the top ten clones. Sequenced here: peripheral blood, sampled before any cancer treatment. Every receptor here comes from a man aged 35-69 years with stage III squamous cell lung carcinoma.

This rearrangement joins TRBV5-4 to TRBJ2-7, with 11 bases that match TRBD2. CDR3 length: 16 amino acids. V lost 4 bases, J lost 0 bases, and 6 bases stayed unmatched. The germline V gene encodes CDR1 SGHNT and CDR2 YYREEE (reference sequence). CDR3 sequence reads: CASSPTSGASSYEQYF. CDR3 in DNA: TGTGCCAGCAGCCCGACTAGCGGGGCTAGCTCCTACGAGCAGTACTTC.

The chain couples TRBV6-4 to TRBJ2-2, with 10 bases lining up with TRBD1. CDR1 and CDR2 (germline): MRHNA, SNTAGT. V lost 6 bases to trimming and J lost 4 bases; unmatched junction nucleotides: 5. The CDR3 sequence is 15 residues long. The CDR3 region is CASRTGGSVTGELFF. The CDR3 bases are TGTGCCAGCAGGACAGGGGGCTCCGTCACCGGGGAGCTGTTTTTT.

V is TRBV21-1 and J is TRBJ1-2. TRBV21-1 is tagged as a pseudogene. The CDR3 has 15 residues. CDR3 sequence: CASSKAIYISYGYTF. In DNA, the CDR3 is TGTGCCAGCAGCAAAGCCATTTATATCTCCTATGGCTACACCTTC.

The CDR3 sequence is CASRKGVLGEQYF. The DNA for the CDR3 is TGTGCCAGCAGAAAAGGCGTGCTGGGAGAGCAGTACTTC. The rearrangement joins TRBV7-4 to TRBJ2-7; no definite D call. Germline V gives CDR1 SGHVT, CDR2 SQSDAQ. With 6 bases removed from V and 7 bases from J, the gap between germline ends came to 16 bases. The CDR3 sequence is 13 residues long.

The chain links TRBV9 to TRBJ1-3; D is possibly TRBD1 (6 bases). Trimming stripped 5 bases from V and 0 bases from J, with 15 bases between. This CDR3 has 16 amino acids. Germline V CDR1 and CDR2: SGDLS, YYNGEE. In DNA, the CDR3 is TGTGCCAGCAGTGCATCAACAGGGATCTCTGGAAACACCATATATTTT. Its translation: CASSASTGISGNTIYF.

The rearrangement links TRBV6-4 to TRBJ1-1; 8 nucleotides align to TRBD1. The CDR3 is 14 residues long. In germline, CDR1 is MRHNA, CDR2 SNTAGT. V dropped 6 bases and J dropped 1; count of bases not matched to a gene: 4. For the CDR3, the DNA is TGTGCCAGCAGCCAAGGACAGGGGAACACTGAAGCTTTCTTT. Translating gives CASSQGQGNTEAFF.

The J gene is TRBJ1-5, the V gene TRBV27; TRBD1 aligns across 8 bases. The germline V gene has CDR1 MNHEY and CDR2 SMNVEV (reference sequence). CDR3 length: 15 residues. V lost 7 bases to trimming and J lost 2 bases; unmatched junction nucleotides: 7. The CDR3 here is CASTQTGGGNQPQHF. CDR3 sequence (DNA): TGTGCCAGCACCCAAACAGGGGGAGGCAATCAGCCCCAGCATTTT.

The chain couples TRBV14 to TRBJ1-1; D perhaps matches TRBD1 (5 bases). Germline CDR1 and CDR2: SGHDN and FVKESK. V lost 4 bases, J lost 3 bases, and 15 bases lay in between. CDR3 length: 15 residues. The CDR3, as DNA: TGTGCCAGCAGCCGGGACCTTTCGGGGGACACTGAAGCTTTCTTT. Its protein is CASSRDLSGDTEAFF. Variable domain in full (rest from reference TRBV14 and TRBJ1-1): EAGVTQFPSHSVIEKGQTVTLRCDPISGHDNLYWYRRVMGKEIKFLLHFVKESKQDESGMPNNRFLAERTGGTYSTLKVQPAELEDSGVYFCASSRDLSGDTEAFFGQGTRLTVV.

Within the sample, this clone is medium-sized. V gene TRBV4-1 combines with J gene TRBJ2-2; 12 positions agree with TRBD1. Trimming removed 4 bases from V and 4 bases from J; junction bases left unmatched: 7. CDR3 length: 17 amino acids. The germline V gene has CDR1 MGHRA and CDR2 YSYEKL. CDR3 sequence reads: CASSPSGTGGFTGELFF. CDR3 nucleotide sequence: TGCGCCAGCAGCCCATCCGGGACAGGGGGCTTCACCGGGGAGCTGTTTTTT.

The chain combines TRBV7-6 with TRBJ2-1; TRBD1 might be the D (5 bases). V lost 5 bases to trimming and J lost 7 bases, with 12 bases between them. Germline assignment: CDR1 SGHVS and CDR2 FNYEAQ. This CDR3 has 13 residues. CDR3 nucleotides: TGTGCCAGCAGCCCCGGCCAGGGTAATGAGCAGTTCTTC. This encodes CASSPGQGNEQFF.

The chain combines TRBV13 with TRBJ1-2; 9 bases agree with TRBD1. Trimming at V came to 5 bases and at J to 8 bases, leaving 6 bases not matched to a gene. Per germline, CDR1 PRHDT and CDR2 FYEKMQ (reference sequence). The CDR3 runs 13 residues. The CDR3: CASSRGQGLGYTF. CDR3 coding DNA: TGTGCCAGCAGCAGGGGACAGGGCTTAGGCTACACCTTC. Looking up the rest from reference TRBV13 and TRBJ1-2 gives the full variable domain: AAGVIQSPRHLIKEKRETATLKCYPIPRHDTVYWYQQGPGQDPQFLISFYEKMQSDKGSIPDRFSAQQFSDYHSELNMSSLELGDSALYFCASSRGQGLGYTFGSGTRLTVV.

This clone is a singleton in its sample. The chain couples TRBV11-2 to TRBJ1-4; D gene ambiguous. The germline V and J ends were trimmed by 4 bases and 8 bases, with 14 bases remaining between them. Per germline, CDR1 SGHAT and CDR2 FQNNGV. The CDR3 consists of 14 residues. CDR3 bases: TGTGCCAGCAGCTCTCGGGAGGCGGGGGAAAAACTGTTTTTT. It is translated as CASSSREAGEKLFF.

The chain couples TRBV7-8 to TRBJ1-1; D ambiguous. This CDR3 is 12 amino acids long. Germline values: CDR1 SGHVS, CDR2 FQNEAQ. V dropped 5 bases and J dropped 5 bases, with 9 bases sitting between them. CDR3 residues: CASSRGGTEAFF. Here the CDR3 DNA reads TGTGCCAGCAGCAGAGGTGGAACTGAAGCTTTCTTT. Full variable domain (missing parts from reference TRBV7-8 and TRBJ1-1): GAGVSQSPRYKVAKRGQDVALRCDPISGHVSLFWYQQALGQGPEFLTYFQNEAQLDKSGLPSDRFFAERPEGSVSTLKIQRTQQEDSAVYLCASSRGGTEAFFGQGTRLTVV.

This chain joins TRBV7-9 and TRBJ2-5, with TRBD1 as a possible D gene (5 bases). CDR1 is SEHNR and CDR2 is FQNEAQ in the germline V gene (reference sequence). CDR3 length: 15 residues. V lost 5 bases and J 2 bases, leaving 15 bases between the germline ends. The CDR3: CASSQRGQRQETQYF. The DNA of the CDR3 is TGTGCCAGCAGCCAACGTGGACAACGGCAAGAGACCCAGTACTTC.